A selection of T cell receptor beta chains follows, all from one sample in a study of blood T cell repertoires in COVID-19. Generated by immunoSEQ multiplex PCR, the TCRdb table keeps only in-frame clones and is missing some. Of fewer than 90,000 clones in the sample, approximately 88% were seen once. Sequencing input: peripheral blood. The receptors stem from a man between 60 and 70 years old with acute or convalescent COVID-19. CDR3s include the opening cysteine and the closing phenylalanine or tryptophan. Fields, in order: clone size, D gene, J gene, V gene, CDR3 protein, CDR3 DNA. The D gene is left open where the match is weak. Size values are once, few and many counts, or a class for expanded clones, and some rows have none.

clone size: .; D gene: TRBD2; J gene: TRBJ2-7; V gene: TRBV27; CDR3 protein: CASSPGRLAGGPSLEQYF; CDR3 DNA: TGTGCCAGCAGTCCAGGGAGACTAGCGGGAGGACCAAGTTTGGAGCAGTACTTC
clone size: .; D gene: TRBD1; J gene: TRBJ1-2; V gene: TRBV11-2; CDR3 protein: CASSLLSGGDPSYTF; CDR3 DNA: TGTGCCAGCAGCTTACTCTCAGGGGGCGACCCCAGCTACACCTTC
clone size: .; D gene: TRBD1; J gene: TRBJ1-2; V gene: TRBV18; CDR3 protein: CASSPGTAHLLRSGYTF; CDR3 DNA: TGTGCCAGCTCTCCCGGGACAGCTCACCTTCTCCGGTCTGGCTACACCTTC
clone size: .; D gene: .; J gene: TRBJ1-6; V gene: TRBV5-1; CDR3 protein: CASSGQPSSYNSPLHF; CDR3 DNA: TGCGCCAGCAGCGGACAGCCGAGCTCCTATAATTCACCCCTCCACTTT
clone size: few; D gene: .; J gene: TRBJ1-1; V gene: TRBV7-8; CDR3 protein: CASSLIVAGEGAEAFF; CDR3 DNA: TGTGCCAGCAGCCTTATAGTAGCGGGGGAGGGGGCTGAAGCTTTCTTT
clone size: once; D gene: .; J gene: TRBJ1-3; V gene: TRBV4-1; CDR3 protein: CASSPRAVEDTIYF; CDR3 DNA: TGCGCCAGCAGCCCCCGTGCTGTGGAGGACACCATATATTTT
clone size: .; D gene: .; J gene: TRBJ2-1; V gene: TRBV2; CDR3 protein: CASSEQGINEQFF; CDR3 DNA: TGTGCCAGCAGTGAACAGGGGATCAATGAGCAGTTCTTC
clone size: once; D gene: TRBD2; J gene: TRBJ2-5; V gene: TRBV6-1; CDR3 protein: CASSEAASGGPYQETQYF; CDR3 DNA: TGTGCCAGCAGTGAAGCGGCTAGCGGGGGTCCTTACCAAGAGACCCAGTACTTC
clone size: .; D gene: .; J gene: TRBJ1-6; V gene: TRBV7-3; CDR3 protein: CASSLTGSSYNSPLHF; CDR3 DNA: TGTGCCAGCAGCTTAACAGGGAGCTCCTATAATTCACCCCTCCACTTT
clone size: .; D gene: TRBD1; J gene: TRBJ2-1; V gene: TRBV27; CDR3 protein: CASSWDRVSNEQFF; CDR3 DNA: TGTGCCAGCAGTTGGGACAGGGTCTCCAATGAGCAGTTCTTC
clone size: once; D gene: .; J gene: TRBJ2-2; V gene: TRBV21-1; CDR3 protein: CASSIGTSGTNTGELFF; CDR3 DNA: TGTGCCAGCAGCATAGGGACTAGCGGGACGAACACCGGGGAGCTGTTTTTT
clone size: .; D gene: .; J gene: TRBJ1-6; V gene: TRBV27; CDR3 protein: CASSWRGSNSPLHF; CDR3 DNA: TGTGCCAGCAGTTGGCGGGGAAGCAATTCACCCCTCCACTTT
clone size: few; D gene: .; J gene: TRBJ2-3; V gene: TRBV2; CDR3 protein: CASSVPSGTFTDTQYF; CDR3 DNA: TGTGCCAGCAGTGTCCCCTCCGGGACATTTACAGATACGCAGTATTTT
clone size: few; D gene: .; J gene: TRBJ1-1; V gene: TRBV5-1; CDR3 protein: CASSMTGNTEAFF; CDR3 DNA: TGCGCCAGCAGCATGACGGGTAACACTGAAGCTTTCTTT
clone size: .; D gene: TRBD2; J gene: TRBJ2-1; V gene: TRBV3-1/TRBV3-2; CDR3 protein: CASSQGLATGEQFF; CDR3 DNA: TGTGCCAGCAGCCAGGGACTAGCAACGGGTGAGCAGTTCTTC
clone size: .; D gene: .; J gene: TRBJ1-2; V gene: TRBV30; CDR3 protein: CAWSVWTNSGYTF; CDR3 DNA: TGTGCCTGGAGTGTTTGGACAAACTCTGGCTACACCTTC
clone size: .; D gene: TRBD1; J gene: TRBJ2-3; V gene: TRBV19; CDR3 protein: CASGQGGTDTQYF; CDR3 DNA: TGTGCCAGCGGACAGGGGGGGACAGATACGCAGTATTTT
clone size: .; D gene: .; J gene: TRBJ1-1; V gene: TRBV27; CDR3 protein: CASSRSDSYTEAFF; CDR3 DNA: TGTGCCAGCAGTCGCTCGGACAGCTACACTGAAGCTTTCTTT
clone size: .; D gene: .; J gene: TRBJ2-1; V gene: TRBV7-3; CDR3 protein: CASSSDYYNEQFF; CDR3 DNA: TGTGCCAGCAGCTCAGACTATTACAATGAGCAGTTCTTC
clone size: .; D gene: TRBD1; J gene: TRBJ1-2; V gene: TRBV7-2; CDR3 protein: CASSPGQGHGYTF; CDR3 DNA: TGTGCCAGCAGCCCCGGACAGGGGCACGGCTACACCTTC
clone size: few; D gene: .; J gene: TRBJ2-1; V gene: TRBV5-1; CDR3 protein: CASSVPSYNNEQFF; CDR3 DNA: TGCGCCAGCAGCGTACCTAGTTATAACAATGAGCAGTTCTTC
clone size: .; D gene: TRBD1; J gene: TRBJ2-2; V gene: TRBV24-1; CDR3 protein: CATSDKQGASDTGELFF; CDR3 DNA: TGTGCCACCAGTGATAAACAGGGGGCTTCTGACACCGGGGAGCTGTTTTTT
clone size: .; D gene: TRBD2; J gene: TRBJ2-1; V gene: TRBV5-6; CDR3 protein: CASSFRTSGRDEQFF; CDR3 DNA: TGTGCCAGCAGCTTTCGGACTAGCGGGAGAGATGAGCAGTTCTTC
clone size: .; D gene: .; J gene: TRBJ2-7; V gene: TRBV9; CDR3 protein: CASSVGPGYEQYF; CDR3 DNA: TGTGCCAGCAGCGTAGGCCCGGGCTACGAGCAGTACTTC
clone size: .; D gene: .; J gene: TRBJ1-1; V gene: TRBV12-5; CDR3 protein: CASGFLGGILGNTEAFF; CDR3 DNA: TGTGCTAGTGGGTTCCTTGGGGGCATACTGGGGAACACTGAAGCTTTCTTT
clone size: .; D gene: .; J gene: TRBJ1-6; V gene: TRBV9; CDR3 protein: CASSGRRGQGGSPLHF; CDR3 DNA: TGTGCCAGCAGCGGTCGTAGGGGCCAGGGTGGTTCACCCCTCCACTTT
clone size: .; D gene: TRBD2; J gene: TRBJ2-7; V gene: TRBV13; CDR3 protein: CASSSRTSGAYYEQYF; CDR3 DNA: TGTGCCAGCAGCTCAAGGACTAGCGGGGCTTACTACGAGCAGTACTTC
clone size: .; D gene: .; J gene: TRBJ1-6; V gene: TRBV3-1/TRBV3-2; CDR3 protein: CASSQRGEGYNSPLHF; CDR3 DNA: TGTGCCAGCAGCCAGAGAGGGGAGGGCTATAATTCACCCCTCCACTTT
clone size: .; D gene: .; J gene: TRBJ1-6; V gene: TRBV19; CDR3 protein: CASSMSGLSYNSPLHF; CDR3 DNA: TGTGCCAGTAGTATGAGCGGATTGTCCTATAATTCACCCCTCCACTTT
clone size: once; D gene: TRBD1; J gene: TRBJ1-1; V gene: TRBV7-8; CDR3 protein: CASSPWTGSRNTEAFF; CDR3 DNA: TGTGCCAGCAGCCCATGGACAGGGAGTCGGAACACTGAAGCTTTCTTT
clone size: .; D gene: .; J gene: TRBJ1-5; V gene: TRBV4-1; CDR3 protein: CASSQDPGLPPQHF; CDR3 DNA: TGCGCCAGCAGCCAAGATCCGGGACTCCCGCCCCAGCATTTT
clone size: few; D gene: TRBD1; J gene: TRBJ1-2; V gene: TRBV6-5; CDR3 protein: CATSRQGGGYGYTF; CDR3 DNA: TGTGCCACCAGTAGACAGGGGGGTGGCTATGGCTACACCTTC
clone size: few; D gene: .; J gene: TRBJ1-6; V gene: TRBV6-4; CDR3 protein: CASSDSGQYNSPLHF; CDR3 DNA: TGTGCCAGCAGTGACTCAGGACAGTATAATTCACCCCTCCACTTT
clone size: .; D gene: .; J gene: TRBJ2-1; V gene: TRBV9; CDR3 protein: CASSSTSSSYNEQFF; CDR3 DNA: TGTGCCAGCAGCTCCACTAGCAGCTCCTACAATGAGCAGTTCTTC
clone size: once; D gene: .; J gene: TRBJ1-1; V gene: TRBV27; CDR3 protein: CASSFAPSTEAFF; CDR3 DNA: TGTGCCAGCAGTTTTGCGCCGAGCACTGAAGCTTTCTTT
clone size: .; D gene: TRBD1; J gene: TRBJ2-7; V gene: TRBV5-6; CDR3 protein: CASRTSGTGYEQYF; CDR3 DNA: TGTGCCAGCAGAACCTCCGGGACAGGGTACGAGCAGTACTTC
clone size: .; D gene: TRBD1; J gene: TRBJ2-2; V gene: TRBV7-9; CDR3 protein: CASRRTGQRNTGELFF; CDR3 DNA: TGTGCCAGCAGGAGGACGGGACAGCGAAACACCGGGGAGCTGTTTTTT
clone size: .; D gene: TRBD1; J gene: TRBJ2-2; V gene: TRBV9; CDR3 protein: CASSSAQGAGGELFF; CDR3 DNA: TGTGCCAGCAGCTCGGCCCAGGGGGCTGGCGGGGAGCTGTTTTTT
clone size: .; D gene: .; J gene: TRBJ2-7; V gene: TRBV5-6; CDR3 protein: CASSPKGGAPYEQYF; CDR3 DNA: TGTGCCAGCAGCCCGAAAGGGGGGGCCCCCTACGAGCAGTACTTC
clone size: .; D gene: TRBD1; J gene: TRBJ1-5; V gene: TRBV29-1; CDR3 protein: CSAGTGASNQPQHF; CDR3 DNA: TGCAGCGCTGGGACAGGGGCCTCCAATCAGCCCCAGCATTTT
clone size: .; D gene: .; J gene: TRBJ2-7; V gene: TRBV7-8; CDR3 protein: CASSFGGSGYEQYF; CDR3 DNA: TGTGCCAGCAGCTTCGGCGGCTCTGGCTACGAGCAGTACTTC
clone size: few; D gene: .; J gene: TRBJ2-7; V gene: TRBV7-9; CDR3 protein: CASSSPTGYGEQYF; CDR3 DNA: TGTGCCAGCAGCTCCCCGACAGGTTACGGCGAGCAGTACTTC
clone size: .; D gene: .; J gene: TRBJ2-5; V gene: TRBV20-1; CDR3 protein: CSASRTLQETQYF; CDR3 DNA: TGCAGTGCTAGTCGGACTCTACAAGAGACCCAGTACTTC
clone size: .; D gene: TRBD2; J gene: TRBJ2-5; V gene: TRBV10-3; CDR3 protein: CAISDPAGGVETQYF; CDR3 DNA: TGTGCCATCAGTGACCCAGCGGGAGGGGTAGAGACCCAGTACTTC
clone size: .; D gene: TRBD1; J gene: TRBJ1-3; V gene: TRBV28; CDR3 protein: CASSKTGAGNTIYF; CDR3 DNA: TGTGCCAGCAGTAAGACAGGGGCCGGGAACACCATATATTTT